This T cell receptor beta chain was retrieved from a study of Ad26.COV2.S vaccination and SARS-CoV-2 variants. Across the study: The donor was enrolled in the Ad26.COV2.S arm of the COV1001 trial.

This clone has just a few counts. Its target is not known. Profiled with immunoSEQ multiplex PCR; TCRdb holds only in-frame clones, not every one. The sample carries about 460,000 clones, 80% to 90% recorded once. Germline values: CDR1 MGHRA, CDR2 YSYEKL. This CDR3 region has 15 residues. Trimming removed 0 bases from V and 6 bases from J, with 15 bases in between. Findings and limits, study-wide: Vaccinated and placebo-treated recipients had similar non-spike TCR breadth. Substantial breadth was reportedly displayed by spike-specific CD8+ and CD4+ T cell responses after vaccination.

Treatment given: 15 to 20 received Ad26.COV2.S at low or high dose, single or two shots; several received placebo; per-sample allocation not given. Specimens were obtained on day 63 following the first vaccine or placebo injection. This TCR came from a person between 18 and 65 years old who received the Ad26.COV2.S COVID-19 vaccine or a placebo. The chain has TRBV4-1 and TRBJ2-7; tentatively, D is TRBD1 (5 bases). Sequenced here: peripheral blood, sampled in a trial of Ad26.COV2.S vaccine versus placebo. The CDR3 loop is CASSQDHLRASEQYF. CDR3 DNA sequence: TGCGCCAGCAGCCAAGATCATCTCAGGGCCAGCGAGCAGTACTTC.